Here is one T cell receptor beta chain with its context. What it recognizes is unknown. Produced via immunoSEQ multiplex PCR; TCRdb's table is partial and in-frame only. Among about 100,000 clones listed, more than 85% were seen once. The sample comes from a study of graft-versus-host responses after intestinal transplantation. Study-wide background: Tacrolimus plus steroids were given to all recipients for approximately 3 years, preceded by anti-thymocyte globulin induction.

The clonotype originates from a human donor who was the organ donor for an intestinal transplant. The material was unstimulated CD4+ T cells sorted from spleen or lymph node cells, obtained before transplant.

The CDR3 nucleotides read TGTGCCAGCAGTTCGAGGGGTTCCGGGGCCAACGTCCTGACTTTC. The encoded protein is CASSSRGSGANVLTF. The rearrangement links TRBV27 to TRBJ2-6; D is tentatively TRBD1 or TRBD2 (5 bases each). Trimming stripped 4 bases from V and 4 bases from J, with 11 bases between. CDR3 size: 15 residues. Germline values: CDR1 MNHEY, CDR2 SMNVEV (reference sequence).